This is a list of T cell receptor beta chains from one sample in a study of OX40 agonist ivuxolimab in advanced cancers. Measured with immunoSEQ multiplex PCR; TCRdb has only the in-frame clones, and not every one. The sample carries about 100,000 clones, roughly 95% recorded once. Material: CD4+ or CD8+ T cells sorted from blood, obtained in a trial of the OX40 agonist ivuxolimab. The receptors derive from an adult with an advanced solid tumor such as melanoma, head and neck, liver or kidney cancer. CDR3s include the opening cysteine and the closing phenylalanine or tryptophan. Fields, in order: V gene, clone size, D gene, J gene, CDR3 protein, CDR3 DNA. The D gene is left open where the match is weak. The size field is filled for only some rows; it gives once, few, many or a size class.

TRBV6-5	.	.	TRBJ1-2	CASSYSPGGHYGYTF	TGTGCCAGCAGTTACTCTCCCGGCGGGCATTATGGCTACACCTTC
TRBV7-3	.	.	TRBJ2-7	CASSGDGSYEQYF	TGTGCCAGCAGCGGGGACGGATCCTACGAGCAGTACTTC
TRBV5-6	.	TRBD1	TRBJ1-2	CASSPDSGTGSPSPYGYTF	TGTGCCAGCAGCCCAGACTCCGGGACAGGGTCCCCCTCCCCCTATGGCTACACCTTC
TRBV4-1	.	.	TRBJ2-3	CASRRPEADTQYF	TGCGCCAGCAGACGACCGGAGGCAGATACGCAGTATTTT
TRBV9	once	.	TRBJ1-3	CASSAGGVLSSGNTIYF	TGTGCCAGCAGCGCGGGGGGCGTCCTGAGCTCTGGAAACACCATATATTTT
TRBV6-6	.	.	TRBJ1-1	CASSYAGGAGTEAFF	TGTGCCAGCAGTTACGCGGGGGGCGCCGGCACTGAAGCTTTCTTT
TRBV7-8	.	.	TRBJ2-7	CASSLRPVYEQYF	TGTGCCAGCAGCTTAAGGCCCGTGTACGAGCAGTACTTC
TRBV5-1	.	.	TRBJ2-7	CASSLGGGEQYF	TGCGCCAGCAGCTTGGGAGGGGGCGAGCAGTACTTC
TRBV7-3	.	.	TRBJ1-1	CASSSGLNTEAFF	TGTGCCAGCAGCTCAGGGTTGAACACTGAAGCTTTCTTT
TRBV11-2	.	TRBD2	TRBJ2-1	CASSWTLAGYDEQFF	TGTGCCAGCAGCTGGACACTAGCGGGGTATGATGAGCAGTTCTTC
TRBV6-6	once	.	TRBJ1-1	CASSYSAPGNTEAFF	TGTGCCAGCAGTTACTCCGCCCCGGGGAACACTGAAGCTTTCTTT
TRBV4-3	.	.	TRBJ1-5	CASSQFLGGLGNQPQHF	TGCGCCAGCAGCCAGTTCTTGGGCGGGCTGGGGAATCAGCCCCAGCATTTT
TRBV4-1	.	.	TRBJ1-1	CASSQEVPGEKNTEAFF	TGCGCCAGCAGCCAAGAAGTACCAGGGGAGAAGAACACTGAAGCTTTCTTT
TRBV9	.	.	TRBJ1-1	CASSVDGSSTEAFF	TGTGCCAGCAGCGTAGACGGGTCGTCCACTGAAGCTTTCTTT
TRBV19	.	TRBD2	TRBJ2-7	CASSIREGYEQYF	TGTGCCAGTAGTATTCGGGAGGGGTACGAGCAGTACTTC
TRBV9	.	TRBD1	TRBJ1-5	CASSPGGGGDQPQHF	TGTGCCAGCAGCCCAGGGGGAGGGGGGGATCAGCCCCAGCATTTT
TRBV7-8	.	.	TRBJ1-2	CASSLGEKTRWDYGYTF	TGTGCCAGCAGCTTAGGAGAAAAGACACGGTGGGACTATGGCTACACCTTC
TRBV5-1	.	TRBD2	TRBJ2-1	CASSASGTYNEQFF	TGCGCCAGCTCCGCTAGCGGGACCTACAATGAGCAGTTCTTC
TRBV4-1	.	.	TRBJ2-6	CASSPLGLSSGANVLTF	TGCGCCAGCAGCCCCTTGGGCCTTAGCTCTGGGGCCAACGTCCTGACTTTC
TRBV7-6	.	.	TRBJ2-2	CASSGITGELFF	TGTGCCAGCTCGGGTATAACCGGGGAGCTGTTTTTT
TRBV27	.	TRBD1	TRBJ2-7	CASSFSGTGVWGQYF	TGTGCCAGCAGTTTTTCCGGGACAGGGGTTTGGGGGCAGTACTTC
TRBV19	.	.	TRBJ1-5	CASSHTTAGSQPQHF	TGTGCCAGTAGCCACACGACGGCAGGGTCACAGCCCCAGCATTTT
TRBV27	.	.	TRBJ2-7	CASAVQGWGDEQYF	TGTGCCAGCGCCGTACAGGGTTGGGGCGACGAGCAGTACTTC
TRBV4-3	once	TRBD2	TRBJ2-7	CASSQDLAGDYEQYF	TGCGCCAGCAGCCAAGATCTAGCGGGAGACTACGAGCAGTACTTC
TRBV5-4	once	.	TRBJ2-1	CASSPSDLYNEQFF	TGTGCCAGCAGTCCCTCGGACCTATACAATGAGCAGTTCTTC
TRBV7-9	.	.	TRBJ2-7	CASSAAMDYSSYEQYF	TGTGCCAGCAGCGCCGCAATGGACTACAGCTCCTACGAGCAGTACTTC
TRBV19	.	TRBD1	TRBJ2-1	CASRDRGLYEQFF	TGTGCCAGCCGGGACAGGGGGCTATATGAGCAGTTCTTC
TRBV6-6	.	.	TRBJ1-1	CASSYLGARDTEAFF	TGTGCCAGCAGTTACTTGGGGGCCCGGGACACTGAAGCTTTCTTT
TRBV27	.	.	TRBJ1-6	CASSLVEGIRSPLHF	TGTGCCAGCAGTTTAGTGGAAGGTATTCGTTCACCCCTCCACTTT
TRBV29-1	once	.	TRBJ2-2	CSVVPTDANTGELFF	TGCAGCGTTGTTCCAACGGACGCGAACACCGGGGAGCTGTTTTTT
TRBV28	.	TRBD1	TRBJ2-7	CASSSSGTASYEQYF	TGTGCCAGCAGCTCTAGTGGGACAGCGTCATACGAGCAGTACTTC
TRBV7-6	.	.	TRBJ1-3	CASSLVAPSGNTIYF	TGTGCCAGCAGCTTAGTGGCTCCATCTGGAAACACCATATATTTT
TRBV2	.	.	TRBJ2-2	CASSEALRLHTGELFF	TGTGCCAGCAGTGAAGCGCTTCGACTGCACACCGGGGAGCTGTTTTTT
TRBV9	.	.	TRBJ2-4	CASSVDSPNIQYF	TGTGCCAGCAGCGTAGACAGCCCCAACATTCAGTACTTC
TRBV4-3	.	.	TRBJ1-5	CASSQVSGDQPQHF	TGCGCCAGCAGCCAAGTATCAGGGGATCAGCCCCAGCATTTT
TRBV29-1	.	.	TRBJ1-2	CSVDSTGQHLTNYGYTF	TGCAGCGTTGACTCGACAGGTCAGCACCTTACTAACTATGGCTACACCTTC
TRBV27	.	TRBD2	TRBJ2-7	CASSSRTSLIIGEQYF	TGTGCCAGCAGTTCCCGGACTAGTCTAATAATTGGCGAGCAGTACTTC
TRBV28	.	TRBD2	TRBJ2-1	CASSPPGTNFYNEQFF	TGTGCCAGCAGCCCCCCCGGGACTAACTTCTACAATGAGCAGTTCTTC
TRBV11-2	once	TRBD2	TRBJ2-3	CASSLGGSGGATDTQYF	TGTGCCAGCAGCTTGGGTGGTAGCGGGGGGGCAACAGATACGCAGTATTTT
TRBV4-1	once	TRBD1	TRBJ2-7	CASSIWTGGGEQYF	TGCGCCAGCAGCATCTGGACAGGGGGCGGCGAGCAGTACTTC
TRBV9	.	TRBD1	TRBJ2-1	CASSVAGGTYNEQFF	TGTGCCAGCAGCGTAGCAGGGGGCACCTACAATGAGCAGTTCTTC
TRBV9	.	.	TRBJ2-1	CASSVAGNYNEQFF	TGTGCCAGCAGCGTGGCTGGAAACTACAATGAGCAGTTCTTC
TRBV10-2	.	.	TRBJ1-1	CASREQGGTEAFF	TGCGCCAGCAGGGAACAGGGAGGAACTGAAGCTTTCTTT
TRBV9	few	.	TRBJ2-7	CASSPWRTDSYEQYF	TGTGCCAGCAGCCCTTGGAGGACAGACTCCTACGAGCAGTACTTC
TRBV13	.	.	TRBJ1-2	CASSLGRARGGYGYTF	TGTGCCAGCAGCTTAGGGAGGGCTCGAGGGGGCTATGGCTACACCTTC
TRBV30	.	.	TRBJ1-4	CAWRPLYNEKLFF	TGTGCCTGGAGACCGTTGTATAATGAAAAACTGTTTTTT
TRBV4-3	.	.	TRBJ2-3	CASSQEMATTDTQYF	TGCGCCAGCAGCCAGGAGATGGCTACCACAGATACGCAGTATTTT
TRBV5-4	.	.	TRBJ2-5	CASSLVADRQETQYF	TGTGCCAGCAGCCTTGTGGCGGACCGCCAAGAGACCCAGTACTTC
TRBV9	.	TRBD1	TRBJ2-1	CASSTGEPYNEQFF	TGTGCCAGCAGTACAGGGGAACCCTACAATGAGCAGTTCTTC
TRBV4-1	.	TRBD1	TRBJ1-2	CASSPSQGASGYGYTF	TGCGCCAGCAGCCCGTCACAGGGGGCGAGTGGCTATGGCTACACCTTC
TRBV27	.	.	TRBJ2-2	CASSLSANTGELFF	TGTGCCAGCAGTTTATCCGCGAACACCGGGGAGCTGTTTTTT